The entry below gives a single TCR beta chain sequence along with its context. Profiled with immunoSEQ multiplex PCR; TCRdb holds only in-frame clones, not every one. This sample has 750,000 to 1,000,000 clones, with roughly 92% found just once. The entry originates in a study of shared clonotypes between healthy human individuals. Naive CD8 cells comprised CD45RO-negative, CCR7-positively selected cells, excluding terminally differentiated effector memory CD45RA+ cells. This CDR3 region has 13 residues. Trimming cost V 5 bases and J 1 base; bases outside gene matches: 2. Germline lookup yields CDR1 SGHNT and CDR2 YENEEA.

The chain couples TRBV11-3 to TRBJ2-7, with 7 bases fitting TRBD1. The sequence came from a man aged 25-45 years in good health. The sample comprised naive CD8+ T cells sorted from blood. CDR3 nucleotides: TGTGCCAGCAGCCGGGACAGTTCCTACGAGCAGTACTTC. It encodes CASSRDSSYEQYF.